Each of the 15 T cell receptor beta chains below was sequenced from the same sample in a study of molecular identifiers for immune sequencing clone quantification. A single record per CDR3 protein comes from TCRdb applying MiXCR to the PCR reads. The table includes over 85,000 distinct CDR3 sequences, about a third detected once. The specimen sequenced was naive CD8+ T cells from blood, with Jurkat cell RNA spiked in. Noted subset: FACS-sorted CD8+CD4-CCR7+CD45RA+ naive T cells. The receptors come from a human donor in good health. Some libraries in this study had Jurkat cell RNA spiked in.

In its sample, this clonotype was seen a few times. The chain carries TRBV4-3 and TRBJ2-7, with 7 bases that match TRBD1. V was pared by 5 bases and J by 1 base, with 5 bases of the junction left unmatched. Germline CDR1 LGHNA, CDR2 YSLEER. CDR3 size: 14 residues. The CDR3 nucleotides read TGCGCCAGCAGCACAGGGGCCAGTTCCTACGAGCAGTACTTC. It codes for CASSTGASSYEQYF.

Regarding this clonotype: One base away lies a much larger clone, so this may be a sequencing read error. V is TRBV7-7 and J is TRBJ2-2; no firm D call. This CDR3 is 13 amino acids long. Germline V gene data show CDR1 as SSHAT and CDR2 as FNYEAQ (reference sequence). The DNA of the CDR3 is TGTGCTAGCAGCTTAGTCTTGAATAACGAGCTGTTTTTT. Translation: CASSLVLNNELFF.

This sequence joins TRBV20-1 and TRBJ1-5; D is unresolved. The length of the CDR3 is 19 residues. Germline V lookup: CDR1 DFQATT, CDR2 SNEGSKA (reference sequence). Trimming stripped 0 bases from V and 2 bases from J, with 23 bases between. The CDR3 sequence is CSARDIGRAGHPRNQPQHF. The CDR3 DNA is TGCAGTGCTAGAGATATTGGCCGAGCGGGCCACCCCCGCAATCAGCCCCAGCATTTT.

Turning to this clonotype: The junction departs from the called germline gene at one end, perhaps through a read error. CDR3 sequence: CASSVDGGASGVNVLTF. The CDR3 bases are TGTGCCAGCAGCGTAGATGGAGGGGCCTCTGGGGTCAACGTCCTGACTTTC. The chain links TRBV9 to TRBJ2-6; maybe TRBD2 (6 bases). This CDR3 region has 17 residues. Germline CDR1 is SGDLS and CDR2 is YYNGEE.

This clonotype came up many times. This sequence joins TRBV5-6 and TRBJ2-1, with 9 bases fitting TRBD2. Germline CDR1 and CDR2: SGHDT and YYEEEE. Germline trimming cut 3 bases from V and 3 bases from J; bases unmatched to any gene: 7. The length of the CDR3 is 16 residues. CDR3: CASSSSLAGYYNEQFF. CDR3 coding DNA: TGTGCCAGCAGCTCCTCCCTAGCGGGATACTACAATGAGCAGTTCTTC.

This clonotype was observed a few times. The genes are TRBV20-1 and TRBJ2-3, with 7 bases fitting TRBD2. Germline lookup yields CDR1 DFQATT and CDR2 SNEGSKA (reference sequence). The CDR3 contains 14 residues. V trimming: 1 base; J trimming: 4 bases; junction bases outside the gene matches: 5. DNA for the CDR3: TGCAGTGCTAGAGTTGGAGGGAGGGCAGATACGCAGTATTTT. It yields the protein CSARVGGRADTQYF.

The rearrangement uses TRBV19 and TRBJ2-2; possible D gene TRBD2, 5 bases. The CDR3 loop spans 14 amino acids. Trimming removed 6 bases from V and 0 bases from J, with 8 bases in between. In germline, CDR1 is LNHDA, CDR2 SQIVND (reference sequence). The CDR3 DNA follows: TGTGCCAGTAGCCTAGCTTCGAACACCGGGGAGCTGTTTTTT. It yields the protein CASSLASNTGELFF.

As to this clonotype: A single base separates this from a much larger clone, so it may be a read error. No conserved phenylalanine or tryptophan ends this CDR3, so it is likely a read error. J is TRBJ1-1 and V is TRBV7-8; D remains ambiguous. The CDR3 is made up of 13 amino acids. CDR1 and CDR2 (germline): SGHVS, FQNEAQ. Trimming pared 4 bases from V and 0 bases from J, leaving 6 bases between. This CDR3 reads CASSYYLNTEAFL. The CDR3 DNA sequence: TGTGCCAGCAGCTACTACCTGAACACTGAAGCTTTCTTA.

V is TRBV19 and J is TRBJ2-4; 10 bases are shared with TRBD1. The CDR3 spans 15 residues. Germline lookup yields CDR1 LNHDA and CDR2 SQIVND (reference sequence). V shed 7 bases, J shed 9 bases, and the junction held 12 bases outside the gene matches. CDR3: CASIAGTGERGIQYF. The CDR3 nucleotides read TGTGCCAGTATTGCCGGGACAGGGGAACGGGGCATTCAGTACTTC.

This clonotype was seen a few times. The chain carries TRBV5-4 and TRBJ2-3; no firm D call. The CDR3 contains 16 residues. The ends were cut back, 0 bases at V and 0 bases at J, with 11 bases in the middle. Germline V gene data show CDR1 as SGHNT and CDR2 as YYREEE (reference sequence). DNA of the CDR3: TGTGCCAGCAGCTTGGCCGTGCGCCAAAGCACAGATACGCAGTATTTT. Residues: CASSLAVRQSTDTQYF. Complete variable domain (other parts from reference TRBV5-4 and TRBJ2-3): ETGVTQSPTHLIKTRGQQVTLRCSSQSGHNTVSWYQQALGQGPQFIFQYYREEENGRGNFPPRFSGLQFPNYSSELNVNALELDDSALYLCASSLAVRQSTDTQYFGPGTRLTVL.

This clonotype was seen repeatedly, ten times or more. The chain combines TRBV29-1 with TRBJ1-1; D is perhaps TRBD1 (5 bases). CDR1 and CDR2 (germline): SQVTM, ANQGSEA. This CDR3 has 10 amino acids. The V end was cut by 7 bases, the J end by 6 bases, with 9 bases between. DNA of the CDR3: TGCAGCGCACCGGGGGCTGAAGCTTTCTTT. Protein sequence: CSAPGAEAFF.

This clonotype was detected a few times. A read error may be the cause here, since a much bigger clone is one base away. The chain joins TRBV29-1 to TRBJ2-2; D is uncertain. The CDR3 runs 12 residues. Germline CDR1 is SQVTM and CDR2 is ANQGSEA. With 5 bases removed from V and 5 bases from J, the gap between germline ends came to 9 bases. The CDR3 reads CSVSHLTGELFF. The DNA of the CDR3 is TGCAGCGTTAGCCACCTAACCGGGGAGCTGTTTTTT.

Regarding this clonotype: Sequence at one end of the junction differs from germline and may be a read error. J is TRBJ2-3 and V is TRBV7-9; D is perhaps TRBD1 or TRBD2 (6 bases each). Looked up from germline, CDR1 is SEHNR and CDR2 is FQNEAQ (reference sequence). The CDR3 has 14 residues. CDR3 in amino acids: CASSRDTSTATQYF. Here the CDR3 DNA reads TGTGCCAGCAGTCGGGACACTAGCACAGCTACGCAGTATTTT.

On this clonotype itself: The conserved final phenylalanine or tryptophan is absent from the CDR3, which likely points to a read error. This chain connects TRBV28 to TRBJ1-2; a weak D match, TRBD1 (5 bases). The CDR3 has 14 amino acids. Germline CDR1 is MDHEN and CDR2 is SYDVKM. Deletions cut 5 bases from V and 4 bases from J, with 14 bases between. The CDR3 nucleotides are TGTGCCAGCAGTGCCTCCCTCGGGGGCTATGGCTACACCTCC. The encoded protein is CASSASLGGYGYTS.

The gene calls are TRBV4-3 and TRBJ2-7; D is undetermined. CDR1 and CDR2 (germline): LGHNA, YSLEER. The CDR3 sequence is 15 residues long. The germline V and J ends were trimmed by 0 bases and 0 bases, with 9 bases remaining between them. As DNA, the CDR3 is TGCGCCAGCAGCCAAGATTTGTCTGGCTCCTACGAGCAGTACTTC. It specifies CASSQDLSGSYEQYF.